The present T cell receptor (beta chain) was sequenced within a study of type 1 and type 2 diabetes patients. Study overall: A total of 18,976,912 paired-end reads came from the whole study.

Genomic DNA was the PCR template. A primer set of 30 forward and 13 reverse primers amplified the CDR3. TCRdb re-derived calls from the multiplex PCR reads in MiXCR, one entry per CDR3 protein. The table includes fewer than 300,000 distinct CDR3 sequences, more than 45% detected once. The CDR3 length is 17 residues. The germline V gene encodes CDR1 LNHDA and CDR2 SQIVND (reference sequence). Trimming at V came to 10 bases and at J to 9 bases, leaving 21 bases not matched to a gene. Notes on this clonotype: Its target is not known.

Findings and limits, study-wide: A median of one highly-expanded CD4+ clone, covering 3% to 4.5% of reads, occurred in type 2 diabetes.

The sample consisted of peripheral blood mononuclear cells (PBMCs). The receptor's source is a man aged 18-30 years with type 2 diabetes. The chain uses TRBV19 and TRBJ2-1; 10 bases map to TRBD2. CDR3 nucleotide sequence: TGTGCCACCGTGAAGGGAAGGGGCCTAGCGGGAGTAACTGAGCAGTTCTTC. It is translated as CATVKGRGLAGVTEQFF.